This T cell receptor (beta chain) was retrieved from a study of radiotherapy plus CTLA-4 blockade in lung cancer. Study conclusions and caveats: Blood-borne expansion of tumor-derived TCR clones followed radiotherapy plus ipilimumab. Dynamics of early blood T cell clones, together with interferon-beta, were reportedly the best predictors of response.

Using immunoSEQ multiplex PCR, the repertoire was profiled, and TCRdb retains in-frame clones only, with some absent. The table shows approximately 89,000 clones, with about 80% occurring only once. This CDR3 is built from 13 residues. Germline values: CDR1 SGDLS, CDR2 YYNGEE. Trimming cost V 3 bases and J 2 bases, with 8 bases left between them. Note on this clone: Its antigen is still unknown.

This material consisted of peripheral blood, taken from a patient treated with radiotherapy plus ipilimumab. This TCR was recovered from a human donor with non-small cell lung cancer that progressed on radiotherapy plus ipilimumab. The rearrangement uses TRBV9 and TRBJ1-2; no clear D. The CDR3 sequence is CASSASANYGYTF. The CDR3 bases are TGTGCCAGCAGCGCCAGCGCGAACTATGGCTACACCTTC.